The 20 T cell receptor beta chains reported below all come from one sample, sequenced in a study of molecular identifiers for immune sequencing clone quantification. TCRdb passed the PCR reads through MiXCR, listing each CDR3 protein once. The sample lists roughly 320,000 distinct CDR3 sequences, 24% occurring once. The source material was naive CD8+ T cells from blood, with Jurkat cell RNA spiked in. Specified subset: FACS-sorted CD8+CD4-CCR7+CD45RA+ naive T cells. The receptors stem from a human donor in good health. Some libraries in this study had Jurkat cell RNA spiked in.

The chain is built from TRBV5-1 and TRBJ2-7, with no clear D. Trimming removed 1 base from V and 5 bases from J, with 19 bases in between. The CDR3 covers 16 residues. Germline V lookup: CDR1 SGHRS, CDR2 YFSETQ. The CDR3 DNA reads TGCGCCAGCAGCTTGCTAGGACCGACCGCTCTGGACGAGCAGTACTTC. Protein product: CASSLLGPTALDEQYF.

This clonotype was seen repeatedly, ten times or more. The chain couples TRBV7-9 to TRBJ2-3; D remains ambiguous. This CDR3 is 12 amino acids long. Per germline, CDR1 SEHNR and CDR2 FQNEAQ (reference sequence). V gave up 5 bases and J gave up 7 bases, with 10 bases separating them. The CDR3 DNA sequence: TGTGCCAGCAGCACTTCGTGGAATACGCAGTATTTT. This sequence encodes CASSTSWNTQYF.

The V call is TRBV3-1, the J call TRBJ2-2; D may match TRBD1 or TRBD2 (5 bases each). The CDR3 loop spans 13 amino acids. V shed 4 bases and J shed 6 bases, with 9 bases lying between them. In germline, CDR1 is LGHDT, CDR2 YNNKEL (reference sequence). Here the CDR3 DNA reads TGTGCCAGCAGCCCCGGGACGGCCGGGGAGCTGTTTTTT. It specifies CASSPGTAGELFF.

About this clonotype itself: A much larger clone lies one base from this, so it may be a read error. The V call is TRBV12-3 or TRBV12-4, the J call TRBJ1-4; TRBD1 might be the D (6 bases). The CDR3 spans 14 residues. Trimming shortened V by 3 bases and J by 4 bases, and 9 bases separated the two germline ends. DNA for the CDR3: TGTGCCAGCAGTTTGGGGGGCCTTAATGAAAAACTGTTTTTT. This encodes CASSLGGLNEKLFF.

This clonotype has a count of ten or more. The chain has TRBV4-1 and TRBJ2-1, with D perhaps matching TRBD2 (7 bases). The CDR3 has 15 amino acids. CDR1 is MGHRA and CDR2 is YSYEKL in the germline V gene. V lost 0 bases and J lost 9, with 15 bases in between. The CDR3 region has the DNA TGCGCCAGCAGCCAAGATGATGCAGGGGAGGGTGAGCAGTTCTTC. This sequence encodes CASSQDDAGEGEQFF.

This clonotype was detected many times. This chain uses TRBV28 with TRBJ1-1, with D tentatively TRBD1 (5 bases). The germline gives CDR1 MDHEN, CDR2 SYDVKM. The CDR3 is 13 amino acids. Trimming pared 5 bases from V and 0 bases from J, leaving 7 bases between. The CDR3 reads CASSARVNTEAFF. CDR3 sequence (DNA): TGTGCCAGCAGTGCCAGGGTGAACACTGAAGCTTTCTTT.

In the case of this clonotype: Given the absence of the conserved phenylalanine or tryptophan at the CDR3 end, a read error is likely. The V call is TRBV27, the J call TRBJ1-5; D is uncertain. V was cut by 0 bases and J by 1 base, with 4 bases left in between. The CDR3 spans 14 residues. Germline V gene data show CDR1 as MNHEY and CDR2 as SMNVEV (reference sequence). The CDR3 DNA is TGTGCCAGCAGTTTATCCGGGAGCAATCAGCCCCAGCATTCT. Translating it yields CASSLSGSNQPQHS.

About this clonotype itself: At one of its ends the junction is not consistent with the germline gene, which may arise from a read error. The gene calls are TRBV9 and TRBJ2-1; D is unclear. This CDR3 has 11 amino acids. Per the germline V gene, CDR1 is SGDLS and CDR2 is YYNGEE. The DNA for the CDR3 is TGTGCCAGCAGCGTGGACGGTGAGCAGCTCTTC. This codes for CASSVDGEQLF.

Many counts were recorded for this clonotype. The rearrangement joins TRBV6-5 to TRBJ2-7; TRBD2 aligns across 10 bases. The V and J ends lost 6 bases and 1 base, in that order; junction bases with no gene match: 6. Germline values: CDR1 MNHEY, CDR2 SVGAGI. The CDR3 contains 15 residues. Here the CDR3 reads CASSYIAGGSYEQYF. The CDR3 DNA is TGTGCCAGCAGCTATATAGCGGGAGGATCCTACGAGCAGTACTTC.

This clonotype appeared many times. The CDR3 reads CSVDGRADYGYTF. CDR3 DNA: TGCAGCGTTGACGGCAGGGCGGATTATGGCTACACCTTC. The chain carries TRBV29-1 and TRBJ1-2, with D perhaps TRBD1 (5 bases). This CDR3 has 13 residues. Germline CDR1 is SQVTM and CDR2 is ANQGSEA. V gave up 3 bases and J gave up 5 bases, with 13 bases separating them.

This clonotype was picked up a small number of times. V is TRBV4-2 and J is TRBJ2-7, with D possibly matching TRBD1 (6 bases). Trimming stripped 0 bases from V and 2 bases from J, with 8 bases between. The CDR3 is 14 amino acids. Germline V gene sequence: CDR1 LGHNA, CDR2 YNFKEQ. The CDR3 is CASSQDRTAYEQYF. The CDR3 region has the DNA TGTGCCAGCAGCCAAGATAGGACAGCCTACGAGCAGTACTTC.

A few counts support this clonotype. CDR3 in amino acids: CATSDSTEAFF. DNA for the CDR3: TGTGCCACCAGCGACAGCACTGAAGCTTTCTTT. This sequence joins TRBV24-1 and TRBJ1-1; the D gene is possibly TRBD1 (5 bases). CDR1 and CDR2 from the germline V gene are KGHDR and SFDVKD. The CDR3 sequence is 11 residues long. Trimming left V 7 bases short and J 4 bases short, with 6 bases between.

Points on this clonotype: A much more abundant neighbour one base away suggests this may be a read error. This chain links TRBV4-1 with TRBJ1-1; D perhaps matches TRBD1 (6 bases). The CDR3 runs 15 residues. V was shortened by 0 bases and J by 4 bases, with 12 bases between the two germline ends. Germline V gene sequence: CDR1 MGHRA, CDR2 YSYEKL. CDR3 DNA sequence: TGCGCCAGCAGCCAAGACCAACAGGGAATCACTGAAGCTTTCTTT. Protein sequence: CASSQDQQGITEAFF.

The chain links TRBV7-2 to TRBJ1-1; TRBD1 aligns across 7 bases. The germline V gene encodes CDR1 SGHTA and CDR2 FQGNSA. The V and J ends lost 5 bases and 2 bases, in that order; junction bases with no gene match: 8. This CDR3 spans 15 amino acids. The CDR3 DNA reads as TGTGCCAGCAGCCCGTGGACAGGAGAAAACACTGAAGCTTTCTTT. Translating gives CASSPWTGENTEAFF.

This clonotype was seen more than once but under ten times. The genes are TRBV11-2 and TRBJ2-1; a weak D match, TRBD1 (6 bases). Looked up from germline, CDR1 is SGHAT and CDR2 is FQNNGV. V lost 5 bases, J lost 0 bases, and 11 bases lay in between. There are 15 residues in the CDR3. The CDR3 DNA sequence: TGTGCCAGCAGCCGACAGGCAGGCTCCTACAATGAGCAGTTCTTC. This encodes CASSRQAGSYNEQFF.

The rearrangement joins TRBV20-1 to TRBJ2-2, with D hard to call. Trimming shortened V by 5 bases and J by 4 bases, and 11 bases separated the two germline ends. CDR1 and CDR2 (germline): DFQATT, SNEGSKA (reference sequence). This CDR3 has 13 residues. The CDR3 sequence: CSALSDLTGELFF. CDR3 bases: TGCAGTGCTCTTTCGGACCTCACCGGGGAGCTGTTTTTT.

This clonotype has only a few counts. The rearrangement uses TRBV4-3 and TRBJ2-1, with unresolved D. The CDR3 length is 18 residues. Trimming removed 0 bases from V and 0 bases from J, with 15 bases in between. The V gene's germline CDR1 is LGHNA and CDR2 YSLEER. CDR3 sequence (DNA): TGCGCCAGCAGCCAAGATATCTATACGGATAGCTCCTACAATGAGCAGTTCTTC. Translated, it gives CASSQDIYTDSSYNEQFF.

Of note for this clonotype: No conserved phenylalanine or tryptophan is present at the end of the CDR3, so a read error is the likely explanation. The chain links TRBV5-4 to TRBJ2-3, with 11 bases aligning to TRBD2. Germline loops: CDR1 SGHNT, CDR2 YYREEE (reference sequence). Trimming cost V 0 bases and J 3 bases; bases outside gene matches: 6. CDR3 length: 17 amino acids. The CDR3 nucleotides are TGTGCCAGCAGCTTGGCGCTAGCGGGGGGCAGGACAGATACGCAGTATTTA. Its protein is CASSLALAGGRTDTQYL.

In nucleotides, the CDR3 is TGTGCCAGCAGTTATCGGCTAGCGGGAAACACCGGGGAGCTGTTTTTT. Protein sequence: CASSYRLAGNTGELFF. J is TRBJ2-2 and V is TRBV6-5; 9 bases line up with TRBD2. This CDR3 is built from 16 residues. Germline trimming cut 3 bases from V and 2 bases from J; bases unmatched to any gene: 4. Germline CDR1 is MNHEY and CDR2 is SVGAGI.

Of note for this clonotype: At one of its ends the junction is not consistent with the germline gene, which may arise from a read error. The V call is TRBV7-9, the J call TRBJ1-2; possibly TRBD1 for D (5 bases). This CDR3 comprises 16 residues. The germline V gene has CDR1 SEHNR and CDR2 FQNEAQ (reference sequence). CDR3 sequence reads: CACSSVGPGRWHGYTF. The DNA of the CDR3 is TGTGCCTGCAGCTCAGTTGGGCCAGGGCGATGGCATGGCTACACCTTC.